These 13 T cell receptor beta chains originate from one sample sequenced in a study of T cell repertoires in cytomegalovirus infection. No antigen is known for these receptors. TCRdb used MiXCR to reprocess the reads, holding one entry per CDR3 protein. The data show roughly 120,000 distinct CDR3 sequences, with around 10% seen just once and about 32% held by the top ten. Source material: PBMCs, sequenced either directly or after in vitro stimulation (not recorded which). Source of these receptors: a human donor in good health (CMV status not recorded). Some clones in this sample may be carry-over from other donors' samples.

This clonotype was counted at least ten times. The DNA for the CDR3 is TGTGCCAGCGGCCGGGGGGCCCCCTACGAGCAGTACTTC. As protein: CASGRGAPYEQYF. The chain joins TRBV12-3 or TRBV12-4 to TRBJ2-7, with D possibly being TRBD2 (7 bases). This CDR3 is 13 amino acids long. Trimming left V 8 bases short and J 2 bases short, with 13 bases between.

The chain has TRBV4-3 and TRBJ2-5, with 10 nucleotides matching TRBD1. The J segment lost 6 bases and the V segment lost 1 base, leaving 8 bases of the junction unmatched. The CDR3 consists of 16 residues. The V gene's germline CDR1 is LGHNA and CDR2 YSLEER. Here the CDR3 DNA reads TGCGCCAGCAGCCAAGCCGGGACAGGGGAAACCCAGACCCAGTACTTC. This encodes CASSQAGTGETQTQYF.

This clonotype was detected a few times. This chain joins TRBV20-1 and TRBJ1-1; a possible D gene is TRBD1 (5 bases). V was trimmed by 5 bases and J by 1 base, leaving 8 bases between them. The CDR3 has 12 amino acids. Germline CDR1 reads DFQATT; CDR2 reads SNEGSKA (reference sequence). The CDR3, as DNA: TGCAGTGCTTTGGGGGGGAACACTGAAGCTTTCTTT. It is translated as CSALGGNTEAFF.

This chain joins TRBV7-9 and TRBJ2-1, with 7 bases fitting TRBD2. This CDR3 comprises 16 residues. Germline CDR1 SEHNR, CDR2 FQNEAQ (reference sequence). V was clipped by 3 bases and J by 0 bases; unmatched bases: 5. DNA for the CDR3: TGTGCCAGCAGCTTTCCCGGGAGGCCCTCCTACAATGAGCAGTTCTTC. Protein: CASSFPGRPSYNEQFF. Full variable domain (rest looked up from reference TRBV7-9 and TRBJ2-1): DTGVSQNPRHKITKRGQNVTFRCDPISEHNRLYWYRQTLGQGPEFLTYFQNEAQLEKSRLLSDRFSAERPKGSFSTLEIQRTEQGDSAMYLCASSFPGRPSYNEQFFGPGTRLTVL.

The chain carries TRBV19 and TRBJ1-1; 9 nucleotides match TRBD1. J was trimmed by 4 bases and V by 4 bases; bases with no gene match: 22. CDR1 is LNHDA, CDR2 SQIVND, per germline (reference sequence). The CDR3 loop spans 20 amino acids. The CDR3 region has the DNA TGTGCCAGTAGTAGTACCGGGACAGGGCCACCGATCTTTGATGGCACTGAAGCTTTCTTT. It encodes CASSSTGTGPPIFDGTEAFF.

The chain recombines TRBV6-6 with TRBJ2-3; D is perhaps TRBD1 (5 bases). The CDR3 is 12 amino acids. Trimming took off 2 bases at V and 15 bases at J, with 15 bases between the two ends. CDR1 is MNHNY, CDR2 SVGAGI, per germline (reference sequence). CDR3 loop: CASSYVDRGEYF. The DNA for the CDR3 is TGTGCCAGCAGTTACGTTGACAGAGGCGAATATTTT.

This clonotype was observed many times. V is TRBV20-1 and J is TRBJ2-1; the match to TRBD2 covers 7 bases. Germline lookup yields CDR1 DFQATT and CDR2 SNEGSKA (reference sequence). CDR3 length: 16 amino acids. The V gene end was trimmed by 0 bases and the J gene end by 4 bases; junction bases not matched to a gene: 9. The DNA for the CDR3 is TGCAGTGCTAGAGATCCTAGCGGAAAGACGTACAATGAGCAGTTCTTC. Its protein product is CSARDPSGKTYNEQFF.

This clonotype appeared a few times. J is TRBJ2-5 and V is TRBV12-3 or TRBV12-4, with a possible D match to TRBD1 (6 bases). The CDR3 covers 14 residues. V shed 6 bases and J shed 0 bases, with 11 bases lying between them. The CDR3 DNA reads as TGTGCCAGCAGACGAGACAGGAACCAAGAGACCCAGTACTTC. Translated, it gives CASRRDRNQETQYF.

The J gene is TRBJ2-3, the V gene TRBV10-2; either TRBD1 or TRBD2 may supply D (5 bases each). Germline lookup yields CDR1 WSHSY and CDR2 SAAADI. Trimming took 0 bases from V and 3 from J, leaving 16 bases between them. This CDR3 region has 17 residues. The CDR3 DNA follows: TGCGCCAGCAGTGAGTCGTCGTTGGGACCTTCGACAGATACGCAGTATTTT. As protein: CASSESSLGPSTDTQYF.

On this clonotype: A much larger clone lies one base from this, so it may be a read error. The rearrangement joins TRBV11-2 to TRBJ2-3; TRBD1 might be the D (6 bases). The closer fit of TRBJ1-5 to the DNA end suggests the J call may be wrong. Germline-derived CDR1 and CDR2 are SGHAT and FQNNGV. This CDR3 spans 16 amino acids. This CDR3 reads CASSFQGHQRADTQHF. CDR3 DNA sequence: TGTGCCAGCAGCTTTCAGGGACACCAAAGGGCAGATACGCAGCATTTT.

This clonotype came up many times. The genes are TRBV28 and TRBJ1-1, with D hard to call. Germline values: CDR1 MDHEN, CDR2 SYDVKM. V was clipped by 6 bases and J by 0 bases, with 5 bases between them. This CDR3 spans 12 amino acids. This CDR3 reads CASRPMNTEAFF. The DNA of the CDR3 is TGTGCCAGCAGACCCATGAACACTGAAGCTTTCTTT.

The rearrangement joins TRBV10-3 to TRBJ2-5; D is perhaps TRBD2 (6 bases). The CDR3 has 12 residues. Between the trimmed V and J ends, which lost 11 bases and 4 bases, there was a span of 14 bases. Germline-derived CDR1 and CDR2 are ENHRY and SYGVKD. For the CDR3, the DNA is TGTGCCGTCTGGGGCGGGATAGAGACCCAGTACTTC. It codes for CAVWGGIETQYF.

V is TRBV10-3 and J is TRBJ2-1; 11 nucleotides match TRBD1. The CDR3 totals 14 residues. Trimming cost V 5 bases and J 8 bases; bases outside gene matches: 5. The germline CDR1 and CDR2 sequences are ENHRY and SYGVKD. The CDR3 spells CAISLGQGAYEQFF. CDR3 DNA sequence: TGTGCCATCAGTTTAGGACAGGGGGCTTATGAGCAGTTCTTC.